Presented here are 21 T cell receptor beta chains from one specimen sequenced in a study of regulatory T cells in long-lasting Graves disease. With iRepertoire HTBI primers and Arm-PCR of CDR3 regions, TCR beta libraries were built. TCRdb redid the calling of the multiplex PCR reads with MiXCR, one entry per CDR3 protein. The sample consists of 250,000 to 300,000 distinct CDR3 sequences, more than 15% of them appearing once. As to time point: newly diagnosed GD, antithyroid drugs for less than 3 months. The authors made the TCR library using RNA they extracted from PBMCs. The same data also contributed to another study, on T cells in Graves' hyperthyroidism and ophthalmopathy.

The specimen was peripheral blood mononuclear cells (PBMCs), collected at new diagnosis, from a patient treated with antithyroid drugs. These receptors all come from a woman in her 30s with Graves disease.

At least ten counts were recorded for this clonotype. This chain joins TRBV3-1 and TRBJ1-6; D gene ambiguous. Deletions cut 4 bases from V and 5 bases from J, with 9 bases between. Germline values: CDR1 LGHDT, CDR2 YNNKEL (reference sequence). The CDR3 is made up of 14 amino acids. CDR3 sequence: CASSPGSDNSPLHF. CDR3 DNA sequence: TGTGCCAGCAGCCCCGGGTCCGATAATTCACCCCTCCACTTT.

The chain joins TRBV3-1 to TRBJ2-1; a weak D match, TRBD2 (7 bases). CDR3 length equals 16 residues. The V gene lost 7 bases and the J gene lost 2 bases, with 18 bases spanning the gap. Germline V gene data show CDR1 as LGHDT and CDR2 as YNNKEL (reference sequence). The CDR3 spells CASKTFEGGAYNEQFF. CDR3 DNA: TGTGCCAGCAAGACCTTCGAAGGGGGGGCCTACAATGAGCAGTTCTTC.

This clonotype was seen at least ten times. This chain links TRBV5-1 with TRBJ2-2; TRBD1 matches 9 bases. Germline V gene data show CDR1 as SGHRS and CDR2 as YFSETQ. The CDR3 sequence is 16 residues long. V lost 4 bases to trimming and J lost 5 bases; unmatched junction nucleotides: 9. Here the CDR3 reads CASSPGTGLITGELFF. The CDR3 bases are TGCGCCAGCAGCCCTGGGACAGGGCTCATTACCGGGGAGCTGTTTTTT. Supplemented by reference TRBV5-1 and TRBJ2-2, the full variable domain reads KAGVTQTPRYLIKTRGQQVTLSCSPISGHRSVSWYQQTPGQGLQFLFEYFSETQRNKGNFPGRFSGRQFSNSRSEMNVSTLELGDSALYLCASSPGTGLITGELFFGEGSRLTVL.

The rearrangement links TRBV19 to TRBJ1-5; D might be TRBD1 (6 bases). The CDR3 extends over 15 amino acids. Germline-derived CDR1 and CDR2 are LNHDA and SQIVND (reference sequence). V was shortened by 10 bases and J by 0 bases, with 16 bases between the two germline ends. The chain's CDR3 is CATEPWTDSNQPQHF. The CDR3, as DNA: TGTGCCACCGAACCCTGGACAGATAGCAATCAGCCCCAGCATTTT. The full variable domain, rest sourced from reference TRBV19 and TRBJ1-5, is DGGITQSPKYLFRKEGQNVTLSCEQNLNHDAMYWYRQDPGQGLRLIYYSQIVNDFQKGDIAEGYSVSREKKESFPLTVTSAQKNPTAFYLCATEPWTDSNQPQHFGDGTRLSIL.

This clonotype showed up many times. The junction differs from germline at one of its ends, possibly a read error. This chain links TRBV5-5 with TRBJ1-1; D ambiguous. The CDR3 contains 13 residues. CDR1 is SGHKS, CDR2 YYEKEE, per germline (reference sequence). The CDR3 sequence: CASSATMNTEAFF. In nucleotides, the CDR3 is TGCGCCAGCAGCGCGACAATGAACACTGAAGCTTTCTTT.

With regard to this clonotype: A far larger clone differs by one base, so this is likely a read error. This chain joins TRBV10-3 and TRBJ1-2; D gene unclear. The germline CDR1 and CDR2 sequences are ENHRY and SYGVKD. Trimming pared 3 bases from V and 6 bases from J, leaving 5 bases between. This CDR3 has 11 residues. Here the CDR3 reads CAISELNGYTF. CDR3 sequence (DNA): TGTGCCATCAGTGAACTAAATGGCTACACCTTC.

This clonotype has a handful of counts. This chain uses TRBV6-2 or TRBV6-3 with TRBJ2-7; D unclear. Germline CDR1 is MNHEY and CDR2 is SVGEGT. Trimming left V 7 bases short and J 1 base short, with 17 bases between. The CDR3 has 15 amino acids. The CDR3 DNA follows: TGTGCCAGCACCGACCGACGCCCCGAATCCTACGAGCAGTACTTC. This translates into CASTDRRPESYEQYF.

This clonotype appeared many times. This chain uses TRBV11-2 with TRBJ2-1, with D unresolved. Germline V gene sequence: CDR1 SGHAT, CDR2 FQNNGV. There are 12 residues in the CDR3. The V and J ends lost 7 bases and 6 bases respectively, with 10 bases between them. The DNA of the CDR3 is TGTGCCAGCAACCCCTTGGGCAATGAGCAGTTCTTC. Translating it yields CASNPLGNEQFF.

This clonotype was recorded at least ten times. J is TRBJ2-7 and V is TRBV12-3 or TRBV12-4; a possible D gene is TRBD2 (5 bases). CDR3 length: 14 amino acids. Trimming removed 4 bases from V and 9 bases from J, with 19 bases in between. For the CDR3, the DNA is TGTGCCAGCAGTTCGACTATGTTTGTTAAGGTGCAGTACTTC. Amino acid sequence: CASSSTMFVKVQYF.

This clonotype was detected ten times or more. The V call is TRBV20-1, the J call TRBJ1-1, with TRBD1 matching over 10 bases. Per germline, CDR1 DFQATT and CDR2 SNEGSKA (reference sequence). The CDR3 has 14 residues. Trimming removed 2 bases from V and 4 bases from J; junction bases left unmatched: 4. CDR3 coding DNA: TGCAGTGCTAGAAGGGACAGGGGTGGCACTGAAGCTTTCTTT. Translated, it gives CSARRDRGGTEAFF.

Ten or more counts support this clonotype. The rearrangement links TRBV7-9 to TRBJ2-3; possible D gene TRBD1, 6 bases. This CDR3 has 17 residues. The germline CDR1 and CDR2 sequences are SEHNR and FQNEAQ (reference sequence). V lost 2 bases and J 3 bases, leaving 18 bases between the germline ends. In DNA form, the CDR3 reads TGTGCCAGCAGCTTACCGTCGCAGGGGACGGGGACAGATACGCAGTATTTT. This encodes CASSLPSQGTGTDTQYF.

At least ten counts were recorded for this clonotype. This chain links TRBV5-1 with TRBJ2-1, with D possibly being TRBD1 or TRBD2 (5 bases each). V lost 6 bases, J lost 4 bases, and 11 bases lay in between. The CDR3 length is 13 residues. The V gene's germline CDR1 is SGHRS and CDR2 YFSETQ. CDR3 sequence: CASTPGGYNEQFF. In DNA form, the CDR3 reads TGCGCCAGCACCCCTGGGGGATACAATGAGCAGTTCTTC.

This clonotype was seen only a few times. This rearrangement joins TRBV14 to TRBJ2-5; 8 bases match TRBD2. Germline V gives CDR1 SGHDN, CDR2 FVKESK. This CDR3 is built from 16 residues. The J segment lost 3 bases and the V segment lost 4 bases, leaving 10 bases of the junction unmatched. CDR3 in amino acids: CASSLPTGGSEETQYF. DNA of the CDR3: TGTGCCAGCAGCCTGCCAACGGGGGGGTCGGAAGAGACCCAGTACTTC.

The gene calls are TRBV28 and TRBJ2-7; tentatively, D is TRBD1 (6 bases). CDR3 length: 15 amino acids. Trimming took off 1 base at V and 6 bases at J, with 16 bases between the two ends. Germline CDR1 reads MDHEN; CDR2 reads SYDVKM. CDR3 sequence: CASSLLQGEAGEQYF. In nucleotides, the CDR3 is TGTGCCAGCAGTTTATTACAGGGAGAGGCCGGCGAGCAGTACTTC.

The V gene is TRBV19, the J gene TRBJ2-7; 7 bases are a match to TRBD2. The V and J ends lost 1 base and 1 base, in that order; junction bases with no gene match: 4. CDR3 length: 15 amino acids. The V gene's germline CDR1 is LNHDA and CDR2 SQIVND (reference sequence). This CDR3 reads CASSIAARESYEQYF. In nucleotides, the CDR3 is TGTGCCAGTAGTATAGCAGCGCGGGAGTCCTACGAGCAGTACTTC.

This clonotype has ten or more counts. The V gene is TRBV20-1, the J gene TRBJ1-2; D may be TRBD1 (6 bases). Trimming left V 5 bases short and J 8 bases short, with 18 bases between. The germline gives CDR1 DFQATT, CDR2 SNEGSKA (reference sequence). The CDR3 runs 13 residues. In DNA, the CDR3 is TGCAGTGCTTCCTGGACAGAGGGAAAGGGCTACACCTTC. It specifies CSASWTEGKGYTF.

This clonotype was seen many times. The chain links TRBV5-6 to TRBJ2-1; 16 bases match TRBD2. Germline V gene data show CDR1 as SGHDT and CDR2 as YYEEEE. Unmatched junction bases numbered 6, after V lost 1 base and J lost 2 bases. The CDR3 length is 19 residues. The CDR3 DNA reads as TGTGCCAGCAGCTTGTATGGGACTAGCGGGGGGGCGGCCTACAATGAGCAGTTCTTC. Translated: CASSLYGTSGGAAYNEQFF. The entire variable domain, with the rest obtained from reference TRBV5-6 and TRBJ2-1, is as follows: DAGVTQSPTHLIKTRGQQVTLRCSPKSGHDTVSWYQQALGQGPQFIFQYYEEEERQRGNFPDRFSGHQFPNYSSELNVNALLLGDSALYLCASSLYGTSGGAAYNEQFFGPGTRLTVL.

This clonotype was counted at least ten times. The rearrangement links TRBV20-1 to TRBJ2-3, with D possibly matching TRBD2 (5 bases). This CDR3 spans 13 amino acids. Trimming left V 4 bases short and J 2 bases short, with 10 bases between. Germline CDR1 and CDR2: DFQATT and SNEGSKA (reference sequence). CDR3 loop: CSAMPGITDTQYF. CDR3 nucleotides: TGCAGTGCTATGCCGGGGATCACAGATACGCAGTATTTT.

DNA for the CDR3: TGTGCCAGCAGCACCTTACCGGCTGGAAACACCATATATTTT. Translating gives CASSTLPAGNTIYF. The J gene is TRBJ1-3, the V gene TRBV9; no firm D call. Germline V gene data show CDR1 as SGDLS and CDR2 as YYNGEE. Deletions cut 4 bases from V and 2 bases from J, with 10 bases between. This CDR3 is 14 amino acids long.

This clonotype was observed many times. The CDR3 here is CAISEGLGLKSAGYTF. CDR3 DNA sequence: TGTGCCATCAGTGAGGGGTTGGGATTAAAGTCGGCTGGCTACACCTTC. This rearrangement joins TRBV10-3 to TRBJ1-2; D is unclear. V was trimmed by 2 bases and J by 7 bases, leaving 20 bases between them. The CDR3 has 16 residues. The germline V gene encodes CDR1 ENHRY and CDR2 SYGVKD.

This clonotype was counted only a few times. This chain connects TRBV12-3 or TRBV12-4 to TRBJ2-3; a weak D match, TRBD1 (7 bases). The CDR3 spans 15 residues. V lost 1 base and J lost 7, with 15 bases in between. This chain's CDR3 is CASSLGAGGLNTQYF. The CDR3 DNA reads TGTGCCAGCAGTTTAGGGGCAGGGGGGTTAAATACGCAGTATTTT.